This T cell receptor beta chain was profiled in a study of CD8+ T cells in alopecia areata. Study-level background: The duration of tofacitinib was 6 to 18 months, with 6 months off drug afterward.

RNA extraction and reverse transcription yielded cDNA as sequencing template. Sequencing used immunoSEQ multiplex PCR; TCRdb keeps in-frame clones, though not all of them. The sample has 90,000 to 100,000 clones; 35% to 45% are singletons. Germline assignment: CDR1 SGHRS and CDR2 YFSETQ. Between the trimmed V and J ends, which lost 4 bases and 4 bases, there was a span of 17 bases. There are 16 residues in the CDR3. Findings and limits, study-wide: The study found TCR sharing across patients less clear than in mice, possibly for HLA reasons.

Researchers gathered lesional scalp punch biopsies and peripheral blood from patients with alopecia areata. As to this clone: Antigen specificity is unknown.

The sequence derives from a human donor with alopecia areata. V and J are TRBV5-1 and TRBJ1-4; tentatively, D is TRBD1 (6 bases). The sample consisted of CD4+ T cells sorted from blood. The CDR3 is CASSAGAGRGNEKLFF. In DNA, the CDR3 is TGCGCCAGCAGCGCGGGAGCGGGCAGGGGTAATGAAAAACTGTTTTTT.